What follows are 20 T cell receptor beta chains derived from one specimen sequenced in a study of untreated major depressive disorder. Profiled with immunoSEQ multiplex PCR; TCRdb holds only in-frame clones, not every one. The sample gives about 21,000 clones, approximately 89% of which show up once; less than 0.6% is in the top ten. The sequenced sample consisted of CD4+ T cells from PBMCs. The receptors here all came from a woman in her thirties or forties in good health.

V and J are TRBV27 and TRBJ1-5, with 12 bases matching TRBD1. This CDR3 is 19 amino acids long. The V segment lost 2 bases and the J segment 4 bases; nucleotides outside the gene matches: 12. Germline V gene data show CDR1 as MNHEY and CDR2 as SMNVEV (reference sequence). CDR3 nucleotides: TGTGCCAGCAGTTTAGTGGGACAGGGGGCCTCCTTCCTTAATCAGCCCCAGCATTTT. The encoded protein is CASSLVGQGASFLNQPQHF.

CDR3 protein: CASSVQGYGYTF. For the CDR3, the DNA is TGTGCCAGCAGTGTACAGGGATATGGCTACACCTTC. The V call is TRBV2, the J call TRBJ1-2; D is perhaps TRBD1 (6 bases). CDR1 is SNHLY and CDR2 is FYNNEI in the germline V gene. The CDR3 is 12 residues long. Trimming pared 4 bases from V and 5 bases from J, leaving 8 bases between.

The rearrangement uses TRBV6-1 and TRBJ2-1; TRBD1 agrees at 7 bases. Germline CDR1 reads MNHNS; CDR2 reads SASEGT. This CDR3 region has 20 residues. Losses at the gene ends were 2 bases for V and 0 bases for J; bases not matched to a gene: 16. The chain's CDR3 is CASSESPLTGTVSSYNEQFF. In DNA, the CDR3 is TGTGCCAGCAGTGAAAGCCCCCTAACGGGGACAGTAAGCTCCTACAATGAGCAGTTCTTC.

This clone was counted between two and nine times. The chain couples TRBV6-1 to TRBJ1-2, with a weak D call TRBD1 (5 bases). The V gene lost 11 bases and the J gene lost 7 bases, with 14 bases spanning the gap. From germline, CDR1 is MNHNS and CDR2 SASEGT. The CDR3 is made up of 11 amino acids. The CDR3 region has the DNA TGTGCCTCGGAATGGGGCTTTGGCTACACCTTC. Protein: CASEWGFGYTF.

This sequence joins TRBV25-1 and TRBJ1-4; TRBD1 agrees at 10 bases. The CDR3 consists of 16 residues. Germline CDR1 is MGHDK and CDR2 is SYGVNS. J was trimmed by 8 bases and V by 4 bases; bases with no gene match: 10. CDR3 sequence (DNA): TGTGCCAGCAGTGCCAATGTGGGACAGGGGAGGGAAAAACTGTTTTTT. This encodes CASSANVGQGREKLFF.

This clone was observed once. The chain has TRBV7-6 and TRBJ2-5, with 11 nucleotides matching TRBD1. Losses at the gene ends were 4 bases for V and 2 bases for J; bases not matched to a gene: 9. Germline V gene lookup returns CDR1 SGHVS and CDR2 FNYEAQ. The CDR3 is made up of 17 amino acids. CDR3 coding DNA: TGTGCCAGCAGCTCCCGGACAGGGGGCGCTTCGCAAGAGACCCAGTACTTC. Encoded protein: CASSSRTGGASQETQYF.

The V gene is TRBV5-1, the J gene TRBJ1-1, with D perhaps matching TRBD1 (5 bases). This CDR3 is 15 amino acids long. Trimming pared 4 bases from V and 0 bases from J, leaving 13 bases between. Germline-derived CDR1 and CDR2 are SGHRS and YFSETQ. CDR3 nucleotides: TGCGCCAGCAGCCCTGGGGCCAATCTGAACACTGAAGCTTTCTTT. Translated: CASSPGANLNTEAFF.

This clone was observed a handful of times. The V and J genes are TRBV19 and TRBJ2-5; 7 bases agree with TRBD1. CDR1 and CDR2 from the germline V gene are LNHDA and SQIVND (reference sequence). The V and J ends lost 7 bases and 5 bases, in that order; junction bases with no gene match: 10. The CDR3 loop spans 14 amino acids. This CDR3 is CASNHPGGQETQYF. The CDR3 coding sequence is TGTGCCAGTAACCATCCAGGGGGTCAGGAGACCCAGTACTTC.

The chain joins TRBV5-6 to TRBJ1-6; D gene unclear. Trimming removed 1 base from V and 1 base from J, with 9 bases in between. The CDR3 contains 16 residues. In germline, CDR1 is SGHDT, CDR2 YYEEEE. CDR3 DNA sequence: TGTGCCAGCAGCTTGTCGGGGAGGTCCTATAATTCACCCCTCCACTTT. As protein: CASSLSGRSYNSPLHF.

The sample holds one count of this clone. The V gene is TRBV9, the J gene TRBJ2-5; 7 bases agree with TRBD2. Germline loops: CDR1 SGDLS, CDR2 YYNGEE. This CDR3 has 12 residues. J was trimmed by 6 bases and V by 4 bases; bases with no gene match: 3. The CDR3 loop reads CASSRGGKTQYF. CDR3 DNA sequence: TGTGCCAGCAGCAGGGGAGGGAAGACCCAGTACTTC.

The chain links TRBV11-3 to TRBJ2-2, with a tentative D call TRBD1 (6 bases). The length of the CDR3 is 15 residues. Germline V gene data show CDR1 as SGHNT and CDR2 as YENEEA. V was clipped by 6 bases and J by 3 bases, with 14 bases between them. The CDR3 DNA sequence: TGTGCCAGCAGTTTATTCCGGACAGACACCGGGGAGCTGTTTTTT. This sequence encodes CASSLFRTDTGELFF.

The chain links TRBV18 to TRBJ2-3, with 7 bases fitting TRBD1. Germline lookup yields CDR1 KGHSH and CDR2 LQKENI. The trim removed 1 base at V and 2 bases at J, leaving 3 bases unmatched. The CDR3 loop spans 15 amino acids. The CDR3 loop reads CASSPQGAFTDTQYF. CDR3 bases: TGTGCCAGCTCACCACAGGGGGCTTTCACAGATACGCAGTATTTT.

V and J are TRBV7-9 and TRBJ1-1, with D hard to call. V gave up 6 bases and J gave up 2 bases, with 13 bases separating them. The CDR3 sequence is 14 residues long. Germline values: CDR1 SEHNR, CDR2 FQNEAQ (reference sequence). CDR3 loop: CASRKSGGNTEAFF. The CDR3 DNA reads TGTGCCAGCAGAAAATCAGGCGGCAACACTGAAGCTTTCTTT.

The chain recombines TRBV19 with TRBJ2-5; possibly TRBD1 or TRBD2 for D (5 bases each). The V gene's germline CDR1 is LNHDA and CDR2 SQIVND (reference sequence). The germline V and J ends were trimmed by 6 bases and 2 bases, with 19 bases remaining between them. The CDR3 spans 16 residues. The CDR3: CASRAPGLPKQETQYF. CDR3 in DNA: TGTGCCAGTAGGGCACCGGGGCTCCCTAAACAAGAGACCCAGTACTTC.

The J gene is TRBJ2-1, the V gene TRBV5-1; D tentatively fits TRBD1 or TRBD2 (7 bases each). This CDR3 is 16 amino acids long. From germline, CDR1 is SGHRS and CDR2 YFSETQ. Trimming took off 4 bases at V and 8 bases at J, with 22 bases between the two ends. The CDR3 nucleotides are TGCGCCAGCAGCCCCGTCAGGGGGGGAGGGATCGATGAGCAGTTCTTC. This codes for CASSPVRGGGIDEQFF.

The J gene is TRBJ1-5, the V gene TRBV15; D not certain. The CDR3 runs 15 residues. Deletions cut 0 bases from V and 4 bases from J, with 10 bases between. Germline V gene sequence: CDR1 LNHNV, CDR2 YYDKDF (reference sequence). CDR3 sequence (DNA): TGTGCCACCAGCAGAGATCTGCTGGGGAATCAGCCCCAGCATTTT. This translates into CATSRDLLGNQPQHF.

V is TRBV5-6 and J is TRBJ2-7, with D unresolved. The CDR3 loop spans 14 amino acids. Trimming removed 0 bases at V and 2 bases at J, with 9 bases between. CDR1 is SGHDT and CDR2 is YYEEEE in the germline V gene. In DNA, the CDR3 is TGTGCCAGCAGCTTGGCCGTGACCCCCTACGAGCAGTACTTC. It is translated as CASSLAVTPYEQYF.

This chain joins TRBV18 and TRBJ1-1, with 8 nucleotides matching TRBD1. Germline V gene lookup returns CDR1 KGHSH and CDR2 LQKENI. This CDR3 has 16 amino acids. V trimming: 1 base; J trimming: 1 base; junction bases outside the gene matches: 5. The CDR3 region is CASSPLPGGANTEAFF. As DNA, the CDR3 is TGTGCCAGCTCACCACTTCCAGGGGGCGCGAACACTGAAGCTTTCTTT.

The rearrangement uses TRBV5-5 and TRBJ1-2; a possible D gene is TRBD1 (6 bases). The CDR3 is 14 residues long. V dropped 4 bases and J dropped 8 bases, with 18 bases sitting between them. Germline V gene sequence: CDR1 SGHKS, CDR2 YYEKEE (reference sequence). CDR3: CASSPGRGFGGYTF. The CDR3 nucleotides read TGTGCCAGCAGCCCCGGGAGGGGGTTTGGAGGCTACACCTTC.

This sequence joins TRBV5-1 and TRBJ2-3, with D perhaps assigned TRBD1 or TRBD2 (5 bases each). Trimming removed 4 bases from V and 6 bases from J, with 12 bases in between. CDR1 SGHRS and CDR2 YFSETQ come from the germline V gene. The length of the CDR3 is 13 residues. The CDR3 is CASSGTGPDTQYF. The CDR3 region has the DNA TGCGCCAGCAGCGGGACGGGACCGGATACGCAGTATTTT.